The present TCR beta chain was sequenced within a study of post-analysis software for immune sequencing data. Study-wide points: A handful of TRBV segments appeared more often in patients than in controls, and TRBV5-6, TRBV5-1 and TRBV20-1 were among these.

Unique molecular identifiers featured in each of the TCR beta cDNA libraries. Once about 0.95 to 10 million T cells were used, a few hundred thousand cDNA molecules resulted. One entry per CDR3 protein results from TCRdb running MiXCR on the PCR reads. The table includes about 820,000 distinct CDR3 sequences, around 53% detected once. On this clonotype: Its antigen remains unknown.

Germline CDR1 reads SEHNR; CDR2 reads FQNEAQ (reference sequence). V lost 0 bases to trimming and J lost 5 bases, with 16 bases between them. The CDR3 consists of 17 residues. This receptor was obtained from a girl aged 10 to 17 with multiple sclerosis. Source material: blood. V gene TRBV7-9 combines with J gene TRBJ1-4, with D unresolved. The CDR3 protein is CASSLALMESANEKLFF. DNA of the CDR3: TGTGCCAGCAGCTTAGCGCTGATGGAATCCGCAAATGAAAAACTGTTTTTT.